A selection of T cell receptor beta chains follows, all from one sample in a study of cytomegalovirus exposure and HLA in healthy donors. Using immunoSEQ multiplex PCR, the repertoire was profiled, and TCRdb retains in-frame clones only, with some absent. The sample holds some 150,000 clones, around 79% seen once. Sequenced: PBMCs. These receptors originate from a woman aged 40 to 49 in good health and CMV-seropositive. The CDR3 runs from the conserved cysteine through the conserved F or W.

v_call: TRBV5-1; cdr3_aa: CASRLHGTETQETQYF
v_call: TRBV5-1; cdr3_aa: CASSLGLNCEQYF
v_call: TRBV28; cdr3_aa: CASSLGGGRGQFF
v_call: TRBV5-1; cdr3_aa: CASSQRTGNEKLFF
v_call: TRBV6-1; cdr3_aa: CASRVGNTEAFF
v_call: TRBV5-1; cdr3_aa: CASSSRGFDTEAFF
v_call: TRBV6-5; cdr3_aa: CASSSLVRGAYEQYF
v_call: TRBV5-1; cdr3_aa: CASSPVWTSGGDYQETQYF
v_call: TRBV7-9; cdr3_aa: CASSSGGTGEKLFF
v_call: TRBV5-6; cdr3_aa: CASSGSTSSGGIGSQYF
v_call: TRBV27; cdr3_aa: CASNLRQGVTDTQYF
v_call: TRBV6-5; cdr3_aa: CASRSDRGYNSPLHF
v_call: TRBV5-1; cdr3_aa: CASIEGEKLFF
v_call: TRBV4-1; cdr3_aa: CASSQTQPWQGVGTEAFF
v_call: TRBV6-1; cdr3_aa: CASSGSGVETQYF
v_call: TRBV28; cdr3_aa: CASTPGGTGFIGEQYF
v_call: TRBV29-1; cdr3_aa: CSVKGLAGEVEQYF
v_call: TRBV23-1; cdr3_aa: CASSQSQGGIYGISYEQYF
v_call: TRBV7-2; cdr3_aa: CASSLGYSSGGAETQYF
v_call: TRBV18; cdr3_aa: CASSPPNGGALAEQYF
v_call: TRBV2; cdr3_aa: CASRLMTSGGGNEQFF
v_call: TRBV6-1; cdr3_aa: CASSSGINYGYTF
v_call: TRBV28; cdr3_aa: CASSFSGQNYGYTF
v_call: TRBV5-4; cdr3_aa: CASTFGGSSYEQYF
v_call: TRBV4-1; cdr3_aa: CASSQDIATNEKLFF
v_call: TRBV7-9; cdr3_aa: CASSFGTGTGYTF
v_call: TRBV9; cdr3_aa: CASSANHRGGNEKLFF
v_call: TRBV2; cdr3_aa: CASRTPPFEKGETYEQYF
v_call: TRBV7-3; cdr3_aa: CASSSGQWVSGELFF
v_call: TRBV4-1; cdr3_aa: CASSHETGQDYGYTF
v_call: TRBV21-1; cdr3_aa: CASSRTGERTGELFF
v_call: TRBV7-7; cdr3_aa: CASSEGLAGYYEQYF
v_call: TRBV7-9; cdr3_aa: CSSSLRPLEQYF
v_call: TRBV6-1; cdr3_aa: CASSPNRGRETQYF
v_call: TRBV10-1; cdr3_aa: CASRPGGPTDTQYF
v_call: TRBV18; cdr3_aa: CASSILVTGTGVNEKLFF
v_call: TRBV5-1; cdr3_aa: CASSQGTTGGLNTEAFF
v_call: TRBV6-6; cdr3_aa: CASSYDGTGAYGYTF
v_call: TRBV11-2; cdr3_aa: CASSLNRDSPLHF
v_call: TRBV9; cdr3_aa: CASSQQGASSGNTIYF
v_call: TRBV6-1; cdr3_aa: CASSEQGLNQPQHF
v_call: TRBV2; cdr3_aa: CASSEGPNQPQHF
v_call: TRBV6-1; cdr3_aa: CASSERRGSSTDTQYF
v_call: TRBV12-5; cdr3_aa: CASGGGALAANEQFF
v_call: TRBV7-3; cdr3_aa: CASHGGNGELFF
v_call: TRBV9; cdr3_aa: CASSSGGAWDTEAFF
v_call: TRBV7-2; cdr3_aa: CASSASGQGRKYF
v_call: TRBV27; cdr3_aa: CASSGGMGGLYEQYF
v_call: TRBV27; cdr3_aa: CASRALTSRTEAFF
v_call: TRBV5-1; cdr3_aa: CASSPTSLETQYF
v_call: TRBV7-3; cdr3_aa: CASSPSGGVGAGELFF
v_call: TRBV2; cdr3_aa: CASIMTGGTGELFF
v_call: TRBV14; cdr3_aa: CASSQIDIEAFF
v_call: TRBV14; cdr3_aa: CASSQDRGTGELFF
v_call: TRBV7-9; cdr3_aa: CSSSLSSGGGADTQYF
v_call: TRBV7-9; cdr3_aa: CASSPTGSGYTF
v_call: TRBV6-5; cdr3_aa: CASKGSGTNEKLFF